The 26 T cell receptor beta chains below all came from one sample that was sequenced in a study of blood T cell repertoires in COVID-19. Generated by immunoSEQ multiplex PCR, the TCRdb table keeps only in-frame clones and is missing some. The sample consists of 160,000 or so clones, approximately 77% of them appearing once. Sequencing was carried out using PBMCs or T cells enriched from blood (not recorded which). These receptor sequences come from a man between 60 and 75 years old who had recovered from COVID-19.

The chain has TRBV5-1 and TRBJ1-6; 9 bases map to TRBD1. Germline assignment: CDR1 SGHRS and CDR2 YFSETQ. CDR3 length: 16 amino acids. V trimming: 0 bases; J trimming: 10 bases; junction bases outside the gene matches: 8. CDR3 sequence: CASSLAGQGLGSPLHF. The CDR3, as DNA: TGCGCCAGCAGCTTGGCGGGACAGGGTTTGGGCTCACCCCTCCACTTT.

The genes are TRBV28 and TRBJ2-1; D is perhaps TRBD1 (6 bases). The CDR3 extends over 14 amino acids. V was cut by 4 bases and J by 7 bases, with 14 bases left in between. Germline V gives CDR1 MDHEN, CDR2 SYDVKM. CDR3 in amino acids: CASSYAGRGNEQFF. The CDR3 nucleotides read TGTGCCAGCAGTTACGCCGGAAGGGGGAATGAGCAGTTCTTC.

This chain connects TRBV5-1 to TRBJ2-7, with unresolved D. The CDR3 is 14 residues long. CDR1 and CDR2 from the germline V gene are SGHRS and YFSETQ. The V gene lost 0 bases and the J gene lost 3 bases, with 10 bases spanning the gap. Here the CDR3 DNA reads TGCGCCAGCAGCTTGGAGCCAGCGAACTACGAGCAGTACTTC. Translated: CASSLEPANYEQYF.

The chain links TRBV19 to TRBJ1-2; D is undetermined. The CDR3 length is 13 residues. The germline V and J ends were trimmed by 8 bases and 4 bases, with 14 bases remaining between them. Germline assignment: CDR1 LNHDA and CDR2 SQIVND (reference sequence). The CDR3 reads CASWEGNIYGYTF. In nucleotides, the CDR3 is TGTGCCAGTTGGGAGGGCAACATCTATGGCTACACCTTC.

The chain links TRBV6-5 to TRBJ2-5, with D possibly matching TRBD1 (5 bases). Germline-derived CDR1 and CDR2 are MNHEY and SVGAGI. The V end was cut by 1 base, the J end by 2 bases, with 8 bases between. This CDR3 has 14 amino acids. The chain's CDR3 is CASSYFTGQETQYF. As DNA, the CDR3 is TGTGCCAGCAGTTACTTCACAGGACAAGAGACCCAGTACTTC.

The chain has TRBV3-1 (or the pseudogene TRBV3-2) and TRBJ1-5, with a tentative D call TRBD1 (5 bases). Per the germline V gene, CDR1 is LGHDT and CDR2 is YNNKEL (reference sequence). The CDR3 sequence is 16 residues long. The germline V and J ends were trimmed by 0 bases and 0 bases, with 9 bases remaining between them. Here the CDR3 reads CASSQEGGDSNQPQHF. DNA for the CDR3: TGTGCCAGCAGCCAAGAGGGGGGGGATAGCAATCAGCCCCAGCATTTT.

The gene calls are TRBV6-1 and TRBJ1-2; no clear D. Germline-derived CDR1 and CDR2 are MNHNS and SASEGT. The V end was cut by 3 bases, the J end by 2 bases, with 7 bases between. This CDR3 has 13 residues. The CDR3 region is CASSDLENYGYTF. CDR3 DNA sequence: TGTGCCAGCAGTGATTTAGAAAACTATGGCTACACCTTC.

The rearrangement joins TRBV9 to TRBJ2-1; TRBD2 aligns across 12 bases. V lost 3 bases, J lost 6 bases, and 4 bases stayed unmatched. The germline V gene encodes CDR1 SGDLS and CDR2 YYNGEE. This CDR3 region has 15 residues. The CDR3 here is CASSGTSGVFNEQFF. Written as DNA, the CDR3 is TGTGCCAGCAGCGGGACTAGCGGGGTTTTCAATGAGCAGTTCTTC.

To note about this clone: At the DNA level, this CDR3 is encoded by other sequences in the same sample as well. The chain uses TRBV28 and TRBJ1-2; 7 bases map to TRBD1. The CDR3 loop spans 14 amino acids. Germline V gene sequence: CDR1 MDHEN, CDR2 SYDVKM. The junction had 1 base not matched to a gene; V was cut back by 3 bases and J by 0 bases. The CDR3 is CASSFGQANYGYTF. DNA for the CDR3: TGTGCCAGCAGTTTCGGACAGGCTAACTATGGCTACACCTTC.

The chain combines TRBV5-5 with TRBJ2-3; 7 nucleotides match TRBD1. V shed 2 bases and J 2 bases; nucleotides not matched to a gene: 5. CDR3 length: 15 amino acids. Germline values: CDR1 SGHKS, CDR2 YYEKEE (reference sequence). Here the CDR3 reads CASSFGTAYTDTQYF. CDR3 DNA: TGTGCCAGCAGCTTCGGGACAGCCTACACAGATACGCAGTATTTT.

V and J are TRBV21-1 and TRBJ2-5; the table's D call TRBD2 went unverified against the DNA. TRBV21-1 constitutes a pseudogene. The CDR3 has 17 amino acids. CDR3 DNA sequence: TGTGCCAGCAGCAAGGGGCCGGGACTACCAAACCGGGAGACCCAGTACTTC. This translates into CASSKGPGLPNRETQYF.

The chain employs TRBV7-8 and TRBJ2-2, with 11 bases that match TRBD1. V dropped 4 bases and J dropped 7; count of bases not matched to a gene: 14. The germline V gene encodes CDR1 SGHVS and CDR2 FQNEAQ. This CDR3 comprises 18 residues. Here the CDR3 reads CASSSRPRRDRGSGELFF. The CDR3 DNA follows: TGTGCCAGCAGCTCCAGACCCCGCCGGGACAGGGGGAGCGGGGAGCTGTTTTTT.

The chain is built from TRBV29-1 and TRBJ1-5; TRBD1 agrees at 9 bases. The V gene's germline CDR1 is SQVTM and CDR2 ANQGSEA. The V segment lost 8 bases and the J segment 4 bases; nucleotides outside the gene matches: 12. This CDR3 region has 15 residues. The chain's CDR3 is CSFTQTGGANQPQHF. The CDR3, as DNA: TGCAGCTTTACCCAAACAGGGGGCGCTAATCAGCCCCAGCATTTT.

The J gene is TRBJ1-5, the V gene TRBV3-1 (or the pseudogene TRBV3-2); D is perhaps TRBD1 (5 bases). V was trimmed by 5 bases and J by 7 bases, leaving 15 bases between them. The germline CDR1 and CDR2 sequences are LGHDT and YNNKEL (reference sequence). The CDR3 totals 14 residues. Here the CDR3 reads CASSFTGGRQPQHF. CDR3 DNA: TGTGCCAGCAGCTTCACGGGGGGTCGGCAGCCCCAGCATTTT.

The chain combines TRBV27 with TRBJ1-2; D gene ambiguous. Germline lookup yields CDR1 MNHEY and CDR2 SMNVEV (reference sequence). V lost 0 bases, J lost 4 bases, and 6 bases lay in between. This CDR3 contains 13 residues. CDR3 sequence (DNA): TGTGCCAGCAGTTTATCGGGGAGCTATGGCTACACCTTC. Translation gives CASSLSGSYGYTF.

The chain uses TRBV19 and TRBJ2-7; D possibly corresponds to TRBD2 (5 bases). Trimming pared 5 bases from V and 3 bases from J, leaving 8 bases between. The CDR3 runs 12 residues. The germline gives CDR1 LNHDA, CDR2 SQIVND (reference sequence). The CDR3 coding sequence is TGTGCCAGTAGTCGCGGACTCTACGAGCAGTACTTC. Translating gives CASSRGLYEQYF.

The chain joins TRBV7-9 to TRBJ2-1; a weak D match, TRBD2 (6 bases). CDR1 SEHNR and CDR2 FQNEAQ come from the germline V gene (reference sequence). This CDR3 region has 14 residues. V gave up 0 bases and J gave up 9 bases, with 12 bases separating them. The CDR3: CASSLAGSGGEQFF. CDR3 DNA: TGTGCCAGCAGCTTAGCAGGATCCGGGGGTGAGCAGTTCTTC.

The chain has TRBV30 and TRBJ2-7; D uncertain. Trimming removed 3 bases at V and 6 bases at J, with 12 bases between. CDR1 GTSNPN and CDR2 SVGIG come from the germline V gene (reference sequence). This CDR3 has 12 amino acids. In nucleotides, the CDR3 is TGTGCCTGGAGCCTGACAACAACCGAGCAGTACTTC. It is translated as CAWSLTTTEQYF.

There are many counts of this clone. The chain employs TRBV7-7 and TRBJ2-7; 12 nucleotides agree with TRBD2. CDR1 and CDR2 (germline): SSHAT, FNYEAQ (reference sequence). The CDR3 totals 15 residues. CDR3 sequence reads: CASSQTSGRNYEQYF. The CDR3, as DNA: TGTGCTAGCTCCCAGACTAGCGGGAGAAACTACGAGCAGTACTTC.

This chain uses TRBV30 with TRBJ1-2, with 8 bases identical to TRBD1. The ends lost 0 bases at V and 4 bases at J; junction bases unmatched: 4. CDR1 is GTSNPN and CDR2 is SVGIG in the germline V gene (reference sequence). The CDR3 is 14 residues long. CDR3 protein: CAWSVNQGAYGYTF. Written as DNA, the CDR3 is TGTGCCTGGAGTGTAAATCAGGGGGCCTATGGCTACACCTTC. The full variable domain, in which reference TRBV30 and TRBJ1-2 provide the parts outside the CDR3, is SQTIHQWPATLVQPVGSPLSLECTVEGTSNPNLYWYRQAAGRGLQLLFYSVGIGQISSEVPQNLSASRPQDRQFILSSKKLLLSDSGFYLCAWSVNQGAYGYTFGSGTRLTVV.

This chain joins TRBV9 and TRBJ2-2; D not resolved. The germline V and J ends were trimmed by 0 bases and 4 bases, with 10 bases remaining between them. In germline, CDR1 is SGDLS, CDR2 YYNGEE. This CDR3 is built from 15 residues. DNA for the CDR3: TGTGCCAGCAGCGTAGCAGGTGATGGCACCGGGGAGCTGTTTTTT. This gives the protein CASSVAGDGTGELFF.

The rearrangement joins TRBV7-8 to TRBJ1-2; D possibly corresponds to TRBD1 (6 bases). Germline assignment: CDR1 SGHVS and CDR2 FQNEAQ. Trimming removed 4 bases at V and 2 bases at J, with 14 bases between. The CDR3 is made up of 15 amino acids. The CDR3 region has the DNA TGTGCCAGCAGCTCCCTCAGGGGCGTGAACTATGGCTACACCTTC. Protein sequence: CASSSLRGVNYGYTF. Drawing the rest from reference TRBV7-8 and TRBJ1-2, the complete variable domain is GAGVSQSPRYKVAKRGQDVALRCDPISGHVSLFWYQQALGQGPEFLTYFQNEAQLDKSGLPSDRFFAERPEGSVSTLKIQRTQQEDSAVYLCASSSLRGVNYGYTFGSGTRLTVV.

The chain joins TRBV5-6 to TRBJ1-6, with 7 positions matching TRBD1. Germline-derived CDR1 and CDR2 are SGHDT and YYEEEE. The CDR3 contains 15 residues. The trim removed 4 bases at V and 8 bases at J, leaving 9 bases unmatched. The CDR3: CASSPGQAAHSPLHF. Here the CDR3 DNA reads TGTGCCAGCAGCCCTGGACAGGCCGCTCATTCACCCCTCCACTTT.

The chain couples TRBV28 to TRBJ1-5, with a weak D call TRBD1 (5 bases). Between the trimmed V and J ends, which lost 5 bases and 4 bases, there was a span of 15 bases. The CDR3 runs to 15 residues. The germline gives CDR1 MDHEN, CDR2 SYDVKM. The CDR3 reads CASSPFTGLNQPQHF. CDR3 coding DNA: TGTGCCAGCAGTCCTTTTACAGGTCTTAATCAGCCCCAGCATTTT.

V and J are TRBV5-6 and TRBJ2-2; a weak D match, TRBD1 (6 bases). Germline V lookup: CDR1 SGHDT, CDR2 YYEEEE. This CDR3 region has 14 residues. Trimming left V 2 bases short and J 8 bases short, with 13 bases between. The CDR3 nucleotides read TGTGCCAGCAGCTTAGGTCAGGGGACGGGGGAGCTGTTTTTT. Translated, it gives CASSLGQGTGELFF.

Only a few counts were recorded for this clone. Sequence at one end of the junction differs from germline and may be a read error. CDR3 sequence: CASVGSGYNHGYTF. The CDR3, as DNA: TGTGCCAGCGTCGGTTCAGGGTATAACCATGGCTACACCTTC. V is TRBV2 and J is TRBJ1-2; D possibly corresponds to TRBD1 (5 bases). The CDR3 is made up of 14 amino acids. The germline gives CDR1 SNHLY, CDR2 FYNNEI.